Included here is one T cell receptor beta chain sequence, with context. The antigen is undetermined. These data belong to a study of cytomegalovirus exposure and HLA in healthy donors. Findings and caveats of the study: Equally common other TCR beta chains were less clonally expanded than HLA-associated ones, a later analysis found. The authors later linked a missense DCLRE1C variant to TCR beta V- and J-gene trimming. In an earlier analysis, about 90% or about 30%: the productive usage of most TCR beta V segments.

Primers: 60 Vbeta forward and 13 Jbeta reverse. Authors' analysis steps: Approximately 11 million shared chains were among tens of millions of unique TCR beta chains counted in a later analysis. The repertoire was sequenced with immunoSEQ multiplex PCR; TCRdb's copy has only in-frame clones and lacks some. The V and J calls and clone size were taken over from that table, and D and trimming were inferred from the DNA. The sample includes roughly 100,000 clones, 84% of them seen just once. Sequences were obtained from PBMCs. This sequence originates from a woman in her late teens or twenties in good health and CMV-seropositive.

DNA for the CDR3: TGTGCCAGCAGCTTATGGGAGTACCAAGAGACCCAGTACTTC. This translates into CASSLWEYQETQYF. The chain is built from TRBV13 and TRBJ2-5; tentative D call: TRBD2 (5 bases). The germline CDR1 and CDR2 sequences are PRHDT and FYEKMQ (reference sequence). The CDR3 consists of 14 residues. V lost 2 bases and J 0 bases, leaving 7 bases between the germline ends.